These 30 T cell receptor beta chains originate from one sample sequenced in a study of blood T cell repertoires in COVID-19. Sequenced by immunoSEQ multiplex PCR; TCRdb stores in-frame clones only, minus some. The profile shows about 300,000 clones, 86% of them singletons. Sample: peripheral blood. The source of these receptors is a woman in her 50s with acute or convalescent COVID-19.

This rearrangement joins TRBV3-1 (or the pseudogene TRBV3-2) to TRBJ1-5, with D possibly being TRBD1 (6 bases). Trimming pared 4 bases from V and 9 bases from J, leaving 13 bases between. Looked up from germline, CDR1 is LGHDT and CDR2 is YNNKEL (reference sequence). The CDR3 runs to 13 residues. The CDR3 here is CASSLPGEGPQHF. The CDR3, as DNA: TGTGCCAGCAGCCTTCCAGGGGAAGGGCCCCAGCATTTT.

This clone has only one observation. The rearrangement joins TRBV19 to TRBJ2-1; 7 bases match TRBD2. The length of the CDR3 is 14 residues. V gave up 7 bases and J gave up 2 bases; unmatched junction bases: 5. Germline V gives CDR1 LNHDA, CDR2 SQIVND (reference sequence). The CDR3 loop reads CASIGSGPYNEQFF. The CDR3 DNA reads TGTGCCAGTATAGGTAGCGGGCCCTACAATGAGCAGTTCTTC.

CDR3 in amino acids: CASRGQGINEQFF. Here the CDR3 DNA reads TGCGCCAGCAGGGGACAGGGAATCAATGAGCAGTTCTTC. The J gene is TRBJ2-1, the V gene TRBV4-1; 9 bases are shared with TRBD1. J lost 6 bases, V lost 6 bases, and 3 bases had no gene match. CDR1 and CDR2 from the germline V gene are MGHRA and YSYEKL. The CDR3 runs to 13 residues.

The CDR3 nucleotides read TGTGCCAGCAGCTGGACAGGGGGCCTTTACGAGCAGTACTTC. The encoded protein is CASSWTGGLYEQYF. The chain uses TRBV2 and TRBJ2-7; 11 bases agree with TRBD1. This CDR3 spans 14 amino acids. V lost 6 bases to trimming and J lost 4 bases; unmatched junction nucleotides: 5. Germline V lookup: CDR1 SNHLY, CDR2 FYNNEI.

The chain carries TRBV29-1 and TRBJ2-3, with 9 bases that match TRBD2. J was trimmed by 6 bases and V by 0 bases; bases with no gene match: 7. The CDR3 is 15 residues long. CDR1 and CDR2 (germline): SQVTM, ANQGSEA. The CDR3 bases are TGCAGCGTTGAAGATATGCGGGGGGGTCTGGATACGCAGTATTTT. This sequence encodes CSVEDMRGGLDTQYF.

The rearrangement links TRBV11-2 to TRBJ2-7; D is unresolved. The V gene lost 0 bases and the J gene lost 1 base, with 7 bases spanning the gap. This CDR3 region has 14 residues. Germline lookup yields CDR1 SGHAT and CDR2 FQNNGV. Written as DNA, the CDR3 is TGTGCCAGCAGCTTAGAGCGAGCGTCCTACGAGCAGTACTTC. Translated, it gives CASSLERASYEQYF.

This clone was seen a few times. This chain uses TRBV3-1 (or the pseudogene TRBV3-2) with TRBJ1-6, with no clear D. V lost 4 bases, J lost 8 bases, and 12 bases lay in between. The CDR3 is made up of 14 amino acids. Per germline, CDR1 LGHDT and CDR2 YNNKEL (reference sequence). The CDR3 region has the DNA TGTGCCAGCAGCCTCGGTCCGGTGGATTCACCCCTCCACTTT. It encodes CASSLGPVDSPLHF.

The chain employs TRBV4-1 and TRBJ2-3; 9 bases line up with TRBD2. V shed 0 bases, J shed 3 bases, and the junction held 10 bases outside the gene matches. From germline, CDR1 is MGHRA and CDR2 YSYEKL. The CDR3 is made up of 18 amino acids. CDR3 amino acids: CASSQEAVREGITDTQYF. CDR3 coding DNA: TGCGCCAGCAGCCAAGAGGCGGTGCGGGAGGGGATTACAGATACGCAGTATTTT.

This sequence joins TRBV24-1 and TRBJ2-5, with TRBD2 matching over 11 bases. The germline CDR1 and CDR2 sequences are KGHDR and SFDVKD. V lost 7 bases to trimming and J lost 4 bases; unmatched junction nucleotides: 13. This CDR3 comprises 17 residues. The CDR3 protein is CATRASGRYRVGETQYF. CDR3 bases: TGTGCCACCAGGGCTAGCGGGAGGTATCGGGTGGGAGAGACCCAGTACTTC.

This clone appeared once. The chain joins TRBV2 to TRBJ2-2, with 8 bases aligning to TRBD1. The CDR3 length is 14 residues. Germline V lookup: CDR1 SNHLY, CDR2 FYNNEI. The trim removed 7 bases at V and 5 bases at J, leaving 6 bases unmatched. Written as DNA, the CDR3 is TGTGCCAGCACTCAGGGGGCGGGGACCGGGGAGCTGTTTTTT. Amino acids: CASTQGAGTGELFF.

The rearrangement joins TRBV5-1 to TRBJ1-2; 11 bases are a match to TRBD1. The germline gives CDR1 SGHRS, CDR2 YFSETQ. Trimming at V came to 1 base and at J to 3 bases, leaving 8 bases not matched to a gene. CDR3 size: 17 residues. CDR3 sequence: CASSLKDRGLRDYGYTF. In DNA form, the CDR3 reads TGCGCCAGCAGCTTGAAGGACAGGGGGCTTCGGGACTATGGCTACACCTTC.

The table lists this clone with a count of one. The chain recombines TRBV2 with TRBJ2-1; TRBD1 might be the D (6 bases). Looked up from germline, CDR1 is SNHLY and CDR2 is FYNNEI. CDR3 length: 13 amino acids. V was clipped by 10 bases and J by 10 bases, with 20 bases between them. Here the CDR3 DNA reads TGTGCCACTCAAAAGGGGGAAACAAGGGAGCAGTTCTTC. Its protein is CATQKGETREQFF.

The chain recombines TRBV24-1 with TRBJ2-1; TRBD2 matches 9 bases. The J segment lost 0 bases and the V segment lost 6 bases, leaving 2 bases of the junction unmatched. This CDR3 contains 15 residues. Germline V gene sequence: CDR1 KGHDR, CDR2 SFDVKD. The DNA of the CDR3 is TGTGCCACCAGTTTAGCGGGGGACTCCTACAATGAGCAGTTCTTC. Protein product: CATSLAGDSYNEQFF.

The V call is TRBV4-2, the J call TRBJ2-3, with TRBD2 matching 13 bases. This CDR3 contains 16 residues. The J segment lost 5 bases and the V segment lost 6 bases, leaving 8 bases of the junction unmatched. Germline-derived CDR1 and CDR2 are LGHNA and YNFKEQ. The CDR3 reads CASSFPTSGRKDTQYF. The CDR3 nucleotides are TGTGCCAGCAGTTTTCCGACTAGCGGGAGGAAAGATACGCAGTATTTT.

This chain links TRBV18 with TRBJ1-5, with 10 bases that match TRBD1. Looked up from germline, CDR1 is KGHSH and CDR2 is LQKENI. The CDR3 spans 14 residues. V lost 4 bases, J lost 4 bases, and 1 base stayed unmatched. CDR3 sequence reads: CASSRQGANQPQHF. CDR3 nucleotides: TGTGCCAGCTCACGACAGGGGGCGAATCAGCCCCAGCATTTT.

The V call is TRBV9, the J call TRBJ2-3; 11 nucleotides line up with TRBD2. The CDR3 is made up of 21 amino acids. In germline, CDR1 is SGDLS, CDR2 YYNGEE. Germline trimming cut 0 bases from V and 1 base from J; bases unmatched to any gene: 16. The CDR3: CASSVVATSGSLSPGTDTQYF. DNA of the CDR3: TGTGCCAGCAGCGTAGTGGCCACTAGCGGGAGCCTTTCCCCCGGCACAGATACGCAGTATTTT.

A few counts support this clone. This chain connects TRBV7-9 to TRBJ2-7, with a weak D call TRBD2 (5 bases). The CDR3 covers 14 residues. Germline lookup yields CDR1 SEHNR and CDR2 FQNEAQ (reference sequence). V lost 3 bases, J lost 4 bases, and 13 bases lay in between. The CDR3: CASSLAGGRYEQYF. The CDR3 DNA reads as TGTGCCAGCAGCTTGGCAGGCGGGCGGTACGAGCAGTACTTC.

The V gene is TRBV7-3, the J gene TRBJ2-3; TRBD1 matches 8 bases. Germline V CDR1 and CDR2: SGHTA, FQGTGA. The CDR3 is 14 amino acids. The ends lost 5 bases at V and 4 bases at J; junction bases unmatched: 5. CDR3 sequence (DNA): TGTGCCAGCAGCCCCGACAGGGGTTCAGATACGCAGTATTTT. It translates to CASSPDRGSDTQYF.

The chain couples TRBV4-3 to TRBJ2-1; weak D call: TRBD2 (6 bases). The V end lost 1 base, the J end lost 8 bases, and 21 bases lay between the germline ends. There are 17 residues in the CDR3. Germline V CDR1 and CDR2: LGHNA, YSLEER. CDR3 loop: CASSQGVGGKRDDEQFF. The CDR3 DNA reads TGCGCCAGCAGCCAAGGCGTCGGAGGGAAGCGAGACGATGAGCAGTTCTTC.

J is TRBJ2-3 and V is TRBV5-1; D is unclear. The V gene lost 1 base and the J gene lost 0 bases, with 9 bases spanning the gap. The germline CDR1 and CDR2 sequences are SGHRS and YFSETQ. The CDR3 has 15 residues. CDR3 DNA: TGCGCCAGCAGCTTGATTAACGGTAGCACAGATACGCAGTATTTT. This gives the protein CASSLINGSTDTQYF.

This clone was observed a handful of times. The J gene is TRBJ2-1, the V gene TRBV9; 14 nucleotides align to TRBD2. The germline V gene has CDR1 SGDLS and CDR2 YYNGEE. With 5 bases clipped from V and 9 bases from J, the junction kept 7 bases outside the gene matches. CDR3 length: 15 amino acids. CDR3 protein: CASSGTSGSLGEQFF. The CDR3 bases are TGTGCCAGCAGTGGGACTAGCGGGAGTCTAGGTGAGCAGTTCTTC. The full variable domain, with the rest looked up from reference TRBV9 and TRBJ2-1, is DSGVTQTPKHLITATGQRVTLRCSPRSGDLSVYWYQQSLDQGLQFLIQYYNGEERAKGNILERFSAQQFPDLHSELNLSSLELGDSALYFCASSGTSGSLGEQFFGPGTRLTVL.

CDR3 sequence: CASSAPGLAGADTDTQYF. The CDR3 bases are TGTGCCAGCAGCGCTCCGGGACTAGCGGGAGCGGACACAGATACGCAGTATTTT. The chain uses TRBV7-6 and TRBJ2-3, with TRBD2 matching 14 bases. The CDR3 is made up of 18 amino acids. V was pared by 5 bases and J by 2 bases, with 9 bases of the junction left unmatched. The V gene's germline CDR1 is SGHVS and CDR2 FNYEAQ.

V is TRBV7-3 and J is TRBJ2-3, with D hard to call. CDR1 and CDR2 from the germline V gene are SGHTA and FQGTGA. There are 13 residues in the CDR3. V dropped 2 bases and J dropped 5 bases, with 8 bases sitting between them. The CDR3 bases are TGTGCCAGCAGCTTAGACAACATAGATACGCAGTATTTT. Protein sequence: CASSLDNIDTQYF.

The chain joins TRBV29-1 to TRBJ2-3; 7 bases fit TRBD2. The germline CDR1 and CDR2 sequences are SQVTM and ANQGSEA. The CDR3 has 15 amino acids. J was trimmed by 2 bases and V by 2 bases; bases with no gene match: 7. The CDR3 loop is CSVERVAGHTDTQYF. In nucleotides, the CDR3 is TGCAGCGTTGAAAGGGTAGCGGGCCACACAGATACGCAGTATTTT.

The CDR3 region has the DNA TGTGCCAGCAGCCAAGATGGCCTCACAGATACGCAGTATTTT. Protein product: CASSQDGLTDTQYF. V usage is TRBV3-1 (or the pseudogene TRBV3-2) and J usage is TRBJ2-3; D is undetermined. The V gene's germline CDR1 is LGHDT and CDR2 YNNKEL (reference sequence). The CDR3 covers 14 residues. Trimming pared 0 bases from V and 2 bases from J, leaving 6 bases between.

DNA of the CDR3: TGTGCCAGCAGCTCGGGACTAGCGTCTCGTCACTTCGCGAACACCGGGGAGCTGTTTTTT. Its translation: CASSSGLASRHFANTGELFF. The rearrangement links TRBV11-3 to TRBJ2-2, with TRBD2 matching over 10 bases. Germline CDR1 reads SGHNT; CDR2 reads YENEEA. The CDR3 sequence is 20 residues long. The junction had 14 bases not matched to a gene; V was cut back by 4 bases and J by 0 bases. The whole variable domain, remainder taken from reference TRBV11-3 and TRBJ2-2, is EAGVVQSPRYKIIEKKQPVAFWCNPISGHNTLYWYLQNLGQGPELLIRYENEEAVDDSQLPKDRFSAERLKGVDSTLKIQPAELGDSAVYLCASSSGLASRHFANTGELFFGEGSRLTVL.

The CDR3 DNA follows: TGTGCCAGCAGCTTGCCGGGACTAGCGGGTAGCACAGATACGCAGTATTTT. It specifies CASSLPGLAGSTDTQYF. This chain joins TRBV7-3 and TRBJ2-3; 12 bases agree with TRBD2. Germline assignment: CDR1 SGHTA and CDR2 FQGTGA. This CDR3 region has 17 residues. Losses at the gene ends were 3 bases for V and 0 bases for J; bases not matched to a gene: 4.

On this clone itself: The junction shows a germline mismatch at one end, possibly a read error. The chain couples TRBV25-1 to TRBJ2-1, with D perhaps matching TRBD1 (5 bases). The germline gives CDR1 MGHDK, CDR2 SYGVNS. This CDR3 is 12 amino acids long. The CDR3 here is CATEGAVGNNLF. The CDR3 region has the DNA TGTGCCACGGAAGGGGCCGTAGGGAACAATCTCTTC.

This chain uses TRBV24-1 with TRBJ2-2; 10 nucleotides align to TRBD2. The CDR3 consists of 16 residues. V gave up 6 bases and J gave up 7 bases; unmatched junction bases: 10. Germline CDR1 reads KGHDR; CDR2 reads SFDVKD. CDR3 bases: TGTGCCACCAGTCCCACAGCGGGAGGGGTCGGCGGGGAGCTGTTTTTT. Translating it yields CATSPTAGGVGGELFF.

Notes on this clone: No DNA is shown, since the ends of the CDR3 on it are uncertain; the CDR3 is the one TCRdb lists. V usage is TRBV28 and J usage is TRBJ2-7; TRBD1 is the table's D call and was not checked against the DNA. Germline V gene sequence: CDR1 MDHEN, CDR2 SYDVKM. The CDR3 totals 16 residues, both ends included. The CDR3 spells CASSTSTQVLSYEQYF.